The present T cell receptor beta chain was sequenced within a study of response to subunit inactivated influenza vaccine. Whole-study results and caveats: Authors suggested few new T cells are recruited by each seasonal influenza vaccination.

Of note for this clonotype: Its antigen is unknown.

TCRdb reprocessed the RT-PCR reads with MiXCR, giving one entry per CDR3 protein. The sample holds approximately 570,000 distinct CDR3 sequences; around 8% are singletons and the top ten take 10% to 15%. This material consisted of PBMCs from blood, taken around 2 years after vaccination. The sequence was obtained from a man in his fifties or sixties who received an inactivated influenza vaccine.

The CDR3 region is CASSLDGGDYNEQFF. CDR3 nucleotides: TGTGCCAGCAGCTTAGATGGGGGGGACTACAATGAGCAGTTCTTC. The chain links TRBV7-9 to TRBJ2-1; 7 bases map to TRBD2. The CDR3 has 15 residues. Germline-derived CDR1 and CDR2 are SEHNR and FQNEAQ (reference sequence). V lost 1 base to trimming and J lost 3 bases; unmatched junction nucleotides: 3. Full variable domain (outside the CDR3, taken from reference TRBV7-9 and TRBJ2-1): DTGVSQNPRHKITKRGQNVTFRCDPISEHNRLYWYRQTLGQGPEFLTYFQNEAQLEKSRLLSDRFSAERPKGSFSTLEIQRTEQGDSAMYLCASSLDGGDYNEQFFGPGTRLTVL.